The 19 T cell receptor beta chains listed next were all sequenced from one sample in a study of T cells in Graves' hyperthyroidism and ophthalmopathy. The CDR3 regions of TCR beta were amplified from RNA transcripts. When the TCR CDR3 underwent first-round RT-PCR, the HTBI primer set was used. One entry per CDR3 protein results from TCRdb running MiXCR on the multiplex PCR reads. The sample lists about 380,000 distinct CDR3 sequences, approximately 17% seen once, with about 38% in the top ten. Sequencing input: blood. The receptors derive from a man in his late teens or twenties with Graves' ophthalmopathy.

This clonotype was counted ten times or more. The chain employs TRBV7-9 and TRBJ2-5; D unclear. There are 13 residues in the CDR3. Germline V gene data show CDR1 as SEHNR and CDR2 as FQNEAQ (reference sequence). V dropped 1 base and J dropped 5 bases, with 8 bases sitting between them. CDR3: CASSLVIGETQYF. Written as DNA, the CDR3 is TGTGCCAGCAGCTTAGTAATCGGGGAGACCCAGTACTTC.

This clonotype occurred many times. The chain carries TRBV7-8 and TRBJ2-3; perhaps TRBD1 as D (7 bases). CDR3 length: 18 residues. In germline, CDR1 is SGHVS, CDR2 FQNEAQ. Trimming pared 1 base from V and 2 bases from J, leaving 19 bases between. The CDR3 sequence: CASSLGPAGGLTTDTQYF. DNA for the CDR3: TGTGCCAGCAGCTTAGGACCCGCAGGGGGGCTTACCACAGATACGCAGTATTTT.

This clonotype was detected many times. V is TRBV6-1 and J is TRBJ1-1; no firm D call. The CDR3 sequence is 11 residues long. Germline values: CDR1 MNHNS, CDR2 SASEGT. V gave up 11 bases and J gave up 0 bases, with 7 bases separating them. The CDR3, as DNA: TGTGCCGTTCAGTTGAACACTGAAGCTTTCTTT. Translating it yields CAVQLNTEAFF.

The chain uses TRBV7-9 and TRBJ2-7; TRBD2 agrees at 7 bases. V lost 6 bases to trimming and J lost 0 bases; unmatched junction nucleotides: 8. The CDR3 is 15 residues long. Germline loops: CDR1 SEHNR, CDR2 FQNEAQ (reference sequence). The CDR3 region is CASSTPGTNSYEQYF. The CDR3 DNA reads TGTGCCAGCAGTACCCCCGGGACTAACTCCTACGAGCAGTACTTC.

The table lists this clonotype with a few counts. The V call is TRBV27, the J call TRBJ1-1, with D perhaps matching TRBD1 (5 bases). The germline V and J ends were trimmed by 2 bases and 4 bases, with 17 bases remaining between them. There are 16 residues in the CDR3. Germline lookup yields CDR1 MNHEY and CDR2 SMNVEV (reference sequence). CDR3 DNA sequence: TGTGCCAGCAGTTTAGGGGCAGGGTCCATCCGCACTGAAGCTTTCTTT. Translated: CASSLGAGSIRTEAFF.

Turning to this clonotype: This clone may be a read error of a much larger clone one base away. The chain combines TRBV7-6 with TRBJ1-2, with D possibly TRBD1 on 6 matching bases. CDR3 length: 15 residues. Germline CDR1 SGHVS, CDR2 FNYEAQ. The CDR3 sequence: CANSLAGGLGYGYTF. The DNA for the CDR3 is TGTGCCAACAGCTTAGCGGGGGGCCTCGGCTATGGCTACACCTTC.

Ten or more counts support this clonotype. V usage is TRBV28 and J usage is TRBJ2-7; TRBD1 matches at 7 bases. V gave up 4 bases and J gave up 3 bases; unmatched junction bases: 6. The CDR3 spans 14 residues. Germline assignment: CDR1 MDHEN and CDR2 SYDVKM. Here the CDR3 DNA reads TGTGCCAGCAGTTCGGGACAGAGACGCTACGAGCAGTACTTC. Protein product: CASSSGQRRYEQYF.

This clonotype was counted ten times or more. The V call is TRBV18, the J call TRBJ1-4, with D tentatively TRBD1 (6 bases). CDR1 is KGHSH, CDR2 LQKENI, per germline. Trimming took 5 bases from V and 8 from J, leaving 12 bases between them. The CDR3 contains 13 residues. The CDR3 sequence: CASSGDIYEKLFF. The CDR3 DNA reads as TGTGCCAGCTCAGGGGACATATACGAAAAACTGTTTTTT.

This clonotype was counted only a few times. The chain links TRBV10-2 to TRBJ2-1; possible D gene TRBD2, 8 bases. The V gene lost 5 bases and the J gene lost 4 bases, with 21 bases spanning the gap. CDR1 is WSHSY and CDR2 is SAAADI in the germline V gene. This CDR3 region has 17 residues. In DNA form, the CDR3 reads TGCGCCAGCAGTCACCCGGGGGGGACAGCAGAGTACAATGAGCAGTTCTTC. Translated: CASSHPGGTAEYNEQFF.

This clonotype was seen at least ten times. The rearrangement uses TRBV5-1 and TRBJ1-1, with D possibly being TRBD1 (6 bases). The CDR3 is 14 residues long. Germline CDR1 and CDR2: SGHRS and YFSETQ. V lost 3 bases, J lost 2 bases, and 11 bases lay in between. The CDR3 sequence is CASSSGELNTEAFF. CDR3 sequence (DNA): TGCGCCAGCAGCTCAGGGGAGCTAAACACTGAAGCTTTCTTT.

Many counts were recorded for this clonotype. The CDR3 sequence: CATAGGRKDTQYF. CDR3 nucleotide sequence: TGTGCCACCGCGGGGGGGCGGAAAGATACGCAGTATTTT. This sequence joins TRBV15 and TRBJ2-3; 9 nucleotides line up with TRBD2. Germline V gives CDR1 LNHNV, CDR2 YYDKDF (reference sequence). The CDR3 covers 13 residues. V lost 8 bases and J lost 5; bases outside the gene matches: 5.

V and J are TRBV6-1 and TRBJ2-7, with D possibly being TRBD1 (5 bases). CDR1 and CDR2 from the germline V gene are MNHNS and SASEGT. The ends were cut back, 1 base at V and 3 bases at J, with 13 bases in the middle. There are 15 residues in the CDR3. CDR3 sequence: CASSEVIGRVYEQYF. Written as DNA, the CDR3 is TGTGCCAGCAGTGAAGTGATCGGCAGGGTCTACGAGCAGTACTTC.

This clonotype was seen only once. This chain links TRBV15 with TRBJ1-2; 7 nucleotides line up with TRBD1. With 4 bases clipped from V and 1 base from J, the junction kept 6 bases outside the gene matches. The germline V gene encodes CDR1 LNHNV and CDR2 YYDKDF (reference sequence). The CDR3 is made up of 15 amino acids. CDR3 sequence (DNA): TGTGCCACCAGCATCGCCAGGGGGGTTAACTATGGCTACACCTTC. Encoded protein: CATSIARGVNYGYTF.

This clonotype was counted only a few times. The chain couples TRBV14 to TRBJ2-1; TRBD2 aligns across 7 bases. V shed 4 bases, J shed 5 bases, and the junction held 8 bases outside the gene matches. The CDR3 contains 15 residues. Germline V gene sequence: CDR1 SGHDN, CDR2 FVKESK. This CDR3 reads CASSPPGGRNNEQFF. Written as DNA, the CDR3 is TGTGCCAGCAGCCCCCCGGGGGGTAGAAACAATGAGCAGTTCTTC.

The rearrangement links TRBV20-1 to TRBJ1-6; 7 bases fit TRBD1. Trimming at V came to 5 bases and at J to 5 bases, leaving 9 bases not matched to a gene. CDR1 and CDR2 from the germline V gene are DFQATT and SNEGSKA (reference sequence). The CDR3 consists of 15 residues. Here the CDR3 reads CSARLPGQNNSPLHF. The DNA for the CDR3 is TGCAGTGCTCGCCTTCCGGGACAGAATAATTCACCCCTCCACTTT.

Ten or more counts support this clonotype. This chain uses TRBV6-1 with TRBJ2-7, with D possibly being TRBD1 (5 bases). V lost 0 bases, J lost 4 bases, and 13 bases lay in between. The CDR3 is made up of 15 amino acids. Germline V gene sequence: CDR1 MNHNS, CDR2 SASEGT. CDR3 loop: CASSEAAAQGYEQYF. The CDR3 DNA sequence: TGTGCCAGCAGTGAAGCGGCAGCCCAGGGTTACGAGCAGTACTTC.

This clonotype came up a few times. The chain is built from TRBV27 and TRBJ2-1; 7 bases fit TRBD1. The germline gives CDR1 MNHEY, CDR2 SMNVEV (reference sequence). The CDR3 has 13 residues. V gave up 6 bases and J gave up 10 bases; unmatched junction bases: 9. The DNA for the CDR3 is TGTGCCAGCAGCGGGACAGCCGTGGAAGAGCAGTTCTTC. Protein sequence: CASSGTAVEEQFF.

On this clonotype itself: This may arise from a read error, as a much more abundant clone is one base away. V usage is TRBV15 and J usage is TRBJ1-2; 7 nucleotides match TRBD1. CDR3 size: 14 residues. Germline V gives CDR1 LNHNV, CDR2 YYDKDF (reference sequence). Here the CDR3 DNA reads TGTACCACCATGAACGTGAGGGGGCTGGATGGCTACACCTTC. Translation gives CTTMNVRGLDGYTF.

This clonotype was detected ten times or more. The V call is TRBV24-1, the J call TRBJ2-2; the D gene could be TRBD1 or TRBD2 (5 bases each). CDR1 and CDR2 from the germline V gene are KGHDR and SFDVKD. Trimming removed 9 bases from V and 0 bases from J, with 10 bases in between. CDR3 length equals 14 residues. CDR3 sequence (DNA): TGTGCCACCCGGGACGGTCCGAACACCGGGGAGCTGTTTTTT. This translates into CATRDGPNTGELFF.